This TCR beta chain was recorded in a study of blood T cell repertoires in COVID-19. Study-level background: Researchers got acute and convalescent COVID-19 samples from the United States, Italy and Spain. Sources were T cells, B-cell-depleted T cells, or PBMCs; the material itself was cDNA or gDNA.

With 6 bases removed from V and 3 bases from J, the gap between germline ends came to 11 bases. This CDR3 contains 13 residues. Original handling: By means of reference gene primer amplification, nucleated cell counts were estimated. Clones were sequenced by immunoSEQ multiplex PCR, and TCRdb holds only the in-frame ones, with some missing. The V and J calls and clone size were taken over from that table, and D and trimming were inferred from the DNA. The data hold approximately 100,000 clones, with around 81% observed a single time. The TCR sequence derives from a human donor in a cohort sampled during active COVID-19. V usage is TRBV12-3 or TRBV12-4 and J usage is TRBJ1-1; TRBD1 is a possible D gene (6 bases). Sequenced: peripheral blood. The CDR3 coding sequence is TGTGCCAGCAGGGGGGGGCGGGACACTGAAGCTTTCTTT. Protein sequence: CASRGGRDTEAFF.